Following are 20 T cell receptor beta chains from one sample sequenced in a study of radiation and T cells in renal cell carcinoma (dated by TCRdb to 2018 to 2020). The library was prepared using the immunoSEQ multiplex PCR assay. TCRdb mirrors the immuneACCESS table, restricted to in-frame sequences. Some clones are absent from its copies; in checked studies, under half trace to an unresolved V gene, and the reason for the others is unknown. This sample has 150,000 or so clones in its table, and 70% to 90% of those were observed once. The ten largest clones represent approximately 12% of the sample. The label giving this sample's time point can be read as: baseline pretreatment blood. In the paper's terms, the treatment or condition label means: 15 Gy SBRT to primary tumor, nephrectomy 4 weeks later. The sequences come from blood, collected from a patient whose treatment included radiotherapy and nephrectomy. These receptors all come from a woman aged 50 to 65 with renal cell carcinoma.

The rearrangement uses TRBV5-6 and TRBJ1-4; 9 bases match TRBD1. J lost 6 bases, V lost 1 base, and 10 bases had no gene match. Germline V lookup: CDR1 SGHDT, CDR2 YYEEEE. This CDR3 comprises 17 residues. CDR3: CASSLRGNRGRYEKLFF. For the CDR3, the DNA is TGTGCCAGCAGCTTGAGGGGGAACAGGGGGCGTTATGAAAAACTGTTTTTT.

The V call is TRBV5-1, the J call TRBJ2-7; TRBD2 is a possible D gene (6 bases). Germline CDR1 and CDR2: SGHRS and YFSETQ. With 0 bases removed from V and 0 bases from J, the gap between germline ends came to 10 bases. The CDR3 runs 15 residues. CDR3 sequence: CASSLGAGRSYEQYF. In nucleotides, the CDR3 is TGCGCCAGCAGCTTGGGGGCGGGACGCTCCTACGAGCAGTACTTC.

The J gene is TRBJ1-4, the V gene TRBV6-5; D is uncertain. The CDR3 is 16 amino acids. V dropped 4 bases and J dropped 4 bases, with 16 bases sitting between them. Germline loops: CDR1 MNHEY, CDR2 SVGAGI. The DNA for the CDR3 is TGTGCCAGCAGTTCTTTCCAGGCAGCCGGTAATGAAAAACTGTTTTTT. It yields the protein CASSSFQAAGNEKLFF.

The CDR3 nucleotides read TGTGCCAGCAGTTACTCGACAATCTGGGCGAGCTATGGCTACACCTTC. Translating it yields CASSYSTIWASYGYTF. This rearrangement joins TRBV6-5 to TRBJ1-2, with unresolved D. The V and J ends lost 0 bases and 4 bases respectively, with 15 bases between them. The CDR3 consists of 16 residues. The V gene's germline CDR1 is MNHEY and CDR2 SVGAGI.

The V gene is TRBV18, the J gene TRBJ2-1; TRBD1 matches 8 bases. V dropped 2 bases and J dropped 8; count of bases not matched to a gene: 14. CDR3 length: 17 residues. The germline CDR1 and CDR2 sequences are KGHSH and LQKENI. The CDR3: CASSPGAWTGLRDEQFF. In nucleotides, the CDR3 is TGTGCCAGCTCACCAGGGGCATGGACAGGGCTTAGGGATGAGCAGTTCTTC.

The V call is TRBV7-2, the J call TRBJ1-1; 8 positions match TRBD1. Germline lookup yields CDR1 SGHTA and CDR2 FQGNSA. CDR3 size: 14 residues. V dropped 5 bases and J dropped 1; count of bases not matched to a gene: 3. The CDR3 DNA reads TGTGCCAGCAGCGCACAGGGGGGGAACACTGAAGCTTTCTTT. Its protein product is CASSAQGGNTEAFF.

The V call is TRBV25-1, the J call TRBJ1-1, with 8 bases that match TRBD1. The CDR3 spans 15 residues. V lost 3 bases, J lost 1 base, and 4 bases stayed unmatched. CDR1 MGHDK and CDR2 SYGVNS come from the germline V gene. For the CDR3, the DNA is TGTGCCAGCAGTGACCCCGGACAGGGGAACACTGAAGCTTTCTTT. Translating gives CASSDPGQGNTEAFF.

This clone appeared a few times. The chain combines TRBV19 with TRBJ1-2; D is ambiguous. This CDR3 comprises 15 residues. Per the germline V gene, CDR1 is LNHDA and CDR2 is SQIVND (reference sequence). Trimming removed 2 bases at V and 4 bases at J, with 14 bases between. The CDR3 region is CASSIRWQEIYGYTF. The CDR3 region has the DNA TGTGCCAGTAGTATAAGGTGGCAGGAGATCTATGGCTACACCTTC.

The genes are TRBV15 and TRBJ1-4; perhaps TRBD1 as D (6 bases). The CDR3 has 15 amino acids. Per germline, CDR1 LNHNV and CDR2 YYDKDF (reference sequence). Trimming pared 0 bases from V and 3 bases from J, leaving 8 bases between. As DNA, the CDR3 is TGTGCCACCAGCAGAGACAGGGGCCCTAATGAAAAACTGTTTTTT. Translating gives CATSRDRGPNEKLFF. Together with reference TRBV15 and TRBJ1-4, the CDR3 gives the full variable domain: DAMVIQNPRYQVTQFGKPVTLSCSQTLNHNVMYWYQQKSSQAPKLLFHYYDKDFNNEADTPDNFQSRRPNTSFCFLDIRSPGLGDTAMYLCATSRDRGPNEKLFFGSGTQLSVL.

The V and J genes are TRBV7-3 and TRBJ2-2; 7 nucleotides match TRBD2. The CDR3 is made up of 15 amino acids. The germline V gene encodes CDR1 SGHTA and CDR2 FQGTGA. Germline trimming cut 5 bases from V and 6 bases from J; bases unmatched to any gene: 9. CDR3 coding DNA: TGTGCCAGCAGCCCAACTGGGAGGGCCGCCGGGGAGCTGTTTTTT. This encodes CASSPTGRAAGELFF.

The chain employs TRBV11-2 and TRBJ2-5, with TRBD2 matching 10 bases. Germline V gives CDR1 SGHAT, CDR2 FQNNGV. There are 14 residues in the CDR3. Trimming cost V 6 bases and J 5 bases; bases outside gene matches: 6. Here the CDR3 DNA reads TGTGCCAGCAGAGTAAGCGGGGGGGCCGAGACCCAGTACTTC. This encodes CASRVSGGAETQYF. The whole variable domain, filled in from reference TRBV11-2 and TRBJ2-5, reads EAGVAQSPRYKIIEKRQSVAFWCNPISGHATLYWYQQILGQGPKLLIQFQNNGVVDDSQLPKDRFSAERLKGVDSTLKIQPAKLEDSAVYLCASRVSGGAETQYFGPGTRLLVL.

Note on this clone: Its ends do not fully match the called genes, so a read error is possible. The rearrangement joins TRBV7-7 to TRBJ2-5, with 9 nucleotides matching TRBD2. The CDR3 extends over 16 amino acids. From germline, CDR1 is SSHAT and CDR2 FNYEAQ (reference sequence). The CDR3 bases are TGTGCTAGCAGCTTAGTGGATAGCGGGGGCCAAGAGACCCAGTACTTC. Protein product: CASSLVDSGGQETQYF.

CDR3 nucleotide sequence: TGTGCCAGTAGTATTTTCTTAAGGCCGCTTGATTCACCCCTCCACTTT. This translates into CASSIFLRPLDSPLHF. The gene calls are TRBV19 and TRBJ1-6, with D uncertain. V was cut by 3 bases and J by 8 bases, with 17 bases left in between. Germline V gene sequence: CDR1 LNHDA, CDR2 SQIVND (reference sequence). This CDR3 is 16 amino acids long.

This clone was picked up one time. The chain uses TRBV5-1 and TRBJ2-2, with a weak D call TRBD1 (6 bases). Germline CDR1 and CDR2: SGHRS and YFSETQ. V lost 4 bases and J 1 base, leaving 20 bases between the germline ends. The CDR3 extends over 18 amino acids. The CDR3 bases are TGCGCCAGCAGCCGTCATTCTGCTACAGGGCTGAACACCGGGGAGCTGTTTTTT. This codes for CASSRHSATGLNTGELFF.

This clone was counted a single time. This chain joins TRBV7-8 and TRBJ1-4; D remains unclear. This CDR3 spans 15 amino acids. Germline lookup yields CDR1 SGHVS and CDR2 FQNEAQ. V was trimmed by 0 bases and J by 5 bases, leaving 10 bases between them. CDR3 coding DNA: TGTGCCAGCAGCTTAGCCGACGGTTTGAATGAAAAACTGTTTTTT. Translating it yields CASSLADGLNEKLFF.

The table lists this clone with a few counts. The CDR3 DNA reads as TGTGCCAGCAGCTTAGGTTTGCGGGACCTCTATAATTCACCCCTCCACTTT. This codes for CASSLGLRDLYNSPLHF. The chain joins TRBV7-9 to TRBJ1-6; tentatively, D is TRBD1 (5 bases). The CDR3 totals 17 residues. V was pared by 1 base and J by 3 bases, with 13 bases between. Germline V gives CDR1 SEHNR, CDR2 FQNEAQ (reference sequence).

This chain links TRBV7-6 with TRBJ2-2; 11 bases fit TRBD2. Trimming at V came to 2 bases and at J to 6 bases, leaving 14 bases not matched to a gene. Germline loops: CDR1 SGHVS, CDR2 FNYEAQ. The CDR3 is 19 residues long. As DNA, the CDR3 is TGTGCCAGCAGCTTAATTCCGTCGGTGACTAGCGGGGAGGCCGGGGAGCTGTTTTTT. Protein product: CASSLIPSVTSGEAGELFF.

The rearrangement uses TRBV19 and TRBJ2-1, with TRBD2 identical over 8 bases. CDR3 length: 14 amino acids. J lost 4 bases, V lost 6 bases, and 5 bases had no gene match. Germline CDR1 LNHDA, CDR2 SQIVND (reference sequence). CDR3 in amino acids: CASRRASGYNEQFF. Written as DNA, the CDR3 is TGTGCCAGTAGGCGGGCTAGCGGGTACAATGAGCAGTTCTTC.

The CDR3 is CASSLYETGDGYTF. The CDR3 DNA follows: TGCGCCAGCAGCCTGTATGAGACAGGGGACGGCTACACCTTC. The gene calls are TRBV5-1 and TRBJ1-2; 8 bases are a match to TRBD1. Per the germline V gene, CDR1 is SGHRS and CDR2 is YFSETQ. The CDR3 spans 14 residues. V shed 4 bases and J 8 bases; nucleotides not matched to a gene: 10.

The chain links TRBV7-9 to TRBJ2-7; tentatively, D is TRBD2 (6 bases). Trimming pared 5 bases from V and 6 bases from J, leaving 14 bases between. Looked up from germline, CDR1 is SEHNR and CDR2 is FQNEAQ (reference sequence). This CDR3 comprises 13 residues. CDR3 protein: CASSPREAGEQYF. CDR3 in DNA: TGTGCCAGCAGCCCTAGGGAGGCCGGCGAGCAGTACTTC.